The 8 T cell receptor beta chains below were found in one sample sequenced in a study of blood T cells in healthy people across ages. PCR was performed a second time for about 6 to 11 cycles using a sample-barcoded 5' primer and a J-beta primer mix. Each CDR3 protein gets one entry after TCRdb re-called the 5' RACE reads with MiXCR. The sample has hundreds of thousands of distinct CDR3 sequences, over 45% seen once. The sequencing sample was made of blood. The receptor set was obtained from a woman between 55 and 75 years old in good health.

The rearrangement uses TRBV7-9 and TRBJ2-3; maybe TRBD2 (6 bases). The germline V and J ends were trimmed by 5 bases and 4 bases, with 22 bases remaining between them. CDR1 and CDR2 from the germline V gene are SEHNR and FQNEAQ (reference sequence). The CDR3 sequence is 17 residues long. The CDR3 DNA reads as TGTGCCAGCAGCCCATACCGCGGGACCAACGCCCCAGATACGCAGTATTTT. This sequence encodes CASSPYRGTNAPDTQYF.

This clonotype was seen more than once but under ten times. The chain links TRBV7-9 to TRBJ1-1, with a tentative D call TRBD1 (6 bases). Looked up from germline, CDR1 is SEHNR and CDR2 is FQNEAQ (reference sequence). The CDR3 runs to 14 residues. Trimming took 5 bases from V and 7 from J, leaving 17 bases between them. The CDR3: CASSPWGARDEAFF. DNA for the CDR3: TGTGCCAGCAGCCCCTGGGGGGCTCGGGATGAAGCTTTCTTT. Drawing the rest from reference TRBV7-9 and TRBJ1-1, the complete variable domain is DTGVSQNPRHKITKRGQNVTFRCDPISEHNRLYWYRQTLGQGPEFLTYFQNEAQLEKSRLLSDRFSAERPKGSFSTLEIQRTEQGDSAMYLCASSPWGARDEAFFGQGTRLTVV.

This clonotype was detected a few times. The J gene is TRBJ1-2, the V gene TRBV29-1, with 7 bases matching TRBD1. The V and J ends lost 3 bases and 4 bases, in that order; junction bases with no gene match: 5. The germline CDR1 and CDR2 sequences are SQVTM and ANQGSEA. The CDR3 is 13 amino acids. CDR3 nucleotides: TGCAGCGTTGATACAGGGGCGCCCTATGGCTACACCTTC. Translating gives CSVDTGAPYGYTF.

In its sample, this clonotype was seen a few times. The genes are TRBV10-3 and TRBJ2-1; D possibly uses TRBD1 or TRBD2 (5 bases each). V was cut by 5 bases and J by 0 bases, with 14 bases left in between. Germline V gives CDR1 ENHRY, CDR2 SYGVKD. The CDR3 extends over 16 amino acids. The CDR3 DNA reads TGTGCCATCAGTATGAGTACCGGGGCCTCCTACAATGAGCAGTTCTTC. It yields the protein CAISMSTGASYNEQFF.

The chain couples TRBV5-4 to TRBJ2-7, with TRBD1 matching 7 bases. CDR1 SGHNT and CDR2 YYREEE come from the germline V gene (reference sequence). Trimming removed 0 bases from V and 3 bases from J; junction bases left unmatched: 6. This CDR3 is built from 15 residues. For the CDR3, the DNA is TGTGCCAGCAGCTTGGGACAGGGCCCCTACTACGAGCAGTACTTC. Amino acid sequence: CASSLGQGPYYEQYF.

This clonotype was counted between two and nine times. The chain carries TRBV20-1 and TRBJ2-3, with 7 bases matching TRBD2. V shed 3 bases and J 6 bases; nucleotides not matched to a gene: 6. The CDR3 is 13 residues long. Germline-derived CDR1 and CDR2 are DFQATT and SNEGSKA (reference sequence). The CDR3 DNA follows: TGCAGTGCTAGGCGGGAGCCCGCGGATACGCAGTATTTT. Amino acids: CSARREPADTQYF.

This chain connects TRBV27 to TRBJ2-7; D not certain. The V and J ends lost 5 bases and 0 bases respectively, with 8 bases between them. Germline lookup yields CDR1 MNHEY and CDR2 SMNVEV (reference sequence). The CDR3 spans 13 residues. CDR3 residues: CASSAPFSYEQYF. The CDR3 coding sequence is TGTGCCAGCAGTGCCCCCTTCTCCTACGAGCAGTACTTC.

V usage is TRBV10-3 and J usage is TRBJ1-5; 8 bases fit TRBD1. The CDR3 sequence is 13 residues long. CDR1 is ENHRY and CDR2 is SYGVKD in the germline V gene. Germline trimming cut 5 bases from V and 7 bases from J; bases unmatched to any gene: 4. CDR3 nucleotide sequence: TGTGCCATCAGTTCGGACAGGGAGCAGCCCCAGCATTTT. Protein product: CAISSDREQPQHF.